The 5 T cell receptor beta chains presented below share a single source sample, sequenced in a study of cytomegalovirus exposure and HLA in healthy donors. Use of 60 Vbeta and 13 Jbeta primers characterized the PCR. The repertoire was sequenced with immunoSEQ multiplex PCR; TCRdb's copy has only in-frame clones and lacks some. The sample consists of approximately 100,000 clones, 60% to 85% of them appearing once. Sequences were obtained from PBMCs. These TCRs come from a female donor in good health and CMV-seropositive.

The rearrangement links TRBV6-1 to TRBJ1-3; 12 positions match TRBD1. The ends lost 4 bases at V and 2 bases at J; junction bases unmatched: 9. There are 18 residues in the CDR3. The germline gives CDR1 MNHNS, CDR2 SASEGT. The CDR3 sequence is CASSATPGQGAAGNTIYF. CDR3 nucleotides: TGTGCCAGCAGTGCCACCCCGGGACAGGGGGCTGCTGGAAACACCATATATTTT.

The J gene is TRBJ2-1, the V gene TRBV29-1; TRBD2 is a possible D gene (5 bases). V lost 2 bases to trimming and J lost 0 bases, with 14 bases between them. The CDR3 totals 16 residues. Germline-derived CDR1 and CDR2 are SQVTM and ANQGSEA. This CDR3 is CSVEYLAGPSYNEQFF. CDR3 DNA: TGCAGCGTTGAATATCTTGCGGGTCCCTCCTACAATGAGCAGTTCTTC.

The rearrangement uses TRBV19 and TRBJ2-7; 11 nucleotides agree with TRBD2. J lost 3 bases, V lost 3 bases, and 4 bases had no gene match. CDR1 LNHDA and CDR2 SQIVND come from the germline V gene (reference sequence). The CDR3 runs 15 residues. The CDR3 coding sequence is TGTGCCAGTAGTATGCCGGGACTAGCGGTCTACGAGCAGTACTTC. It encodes CASSMPGLAVYEQYF.

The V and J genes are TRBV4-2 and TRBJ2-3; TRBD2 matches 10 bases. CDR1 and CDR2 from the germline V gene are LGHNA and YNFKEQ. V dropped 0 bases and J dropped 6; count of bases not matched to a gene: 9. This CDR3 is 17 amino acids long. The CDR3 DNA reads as TGTGCCAGCAGCCAAGACCAGTCTAGCGGGAGCGGGGATACGCAGTATTTT. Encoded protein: CASSQDQSSGSGDTQYF.

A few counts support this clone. The CDR3 bases are TGTGCCAGCAGCCGCGTAGCGGCAGGCCTCCGGACCCAGTACTTC. Translated, it gives CASSRVAAGLRTQYF. The chain carries TRBV28 and TRBJ2-5, with a tentative D call TRBD2 (6 bases). The CDR3 spans 15 residues. The V end lost 6 bases, the J end lost 7 bases, and 21 bases lay between the germline ends. Per germline, CDR1 MDHEN and CDR2 SYDVKM. Complete variable domain (other parts from reference TRBV28 and TRBJ2-5): DVKVTQSSRYLVKRTGEKVFLECVQDMDHENMFWYRQDPGLGLRLIYFSYDVKMKEKGDIPEGYSVSREKKERFSLILESASTNQTSMYLCASSRVAAGLRTQYFGPGTRLLVL.